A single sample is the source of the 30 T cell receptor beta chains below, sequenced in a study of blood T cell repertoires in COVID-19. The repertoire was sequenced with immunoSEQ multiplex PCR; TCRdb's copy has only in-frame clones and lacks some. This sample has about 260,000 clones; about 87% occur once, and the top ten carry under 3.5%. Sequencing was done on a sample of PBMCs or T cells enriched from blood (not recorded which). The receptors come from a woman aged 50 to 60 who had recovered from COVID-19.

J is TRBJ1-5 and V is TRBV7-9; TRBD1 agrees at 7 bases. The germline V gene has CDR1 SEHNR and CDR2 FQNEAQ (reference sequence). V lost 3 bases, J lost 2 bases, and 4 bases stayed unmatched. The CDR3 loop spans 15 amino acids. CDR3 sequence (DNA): TGTGCCAGCAGCTTGGGGACAGTGGGCAATCAGCCCCAGCATTTT. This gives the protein CASSLGTVGNQPQHF.

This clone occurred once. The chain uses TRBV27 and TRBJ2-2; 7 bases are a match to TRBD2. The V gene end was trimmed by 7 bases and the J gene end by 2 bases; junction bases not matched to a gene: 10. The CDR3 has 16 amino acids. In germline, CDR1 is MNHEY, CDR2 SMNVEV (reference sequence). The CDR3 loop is CASKLQGLLNTGELFF. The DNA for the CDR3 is TGTGCCAGCAAACTCCAGGGACTACTTAACACCGGGGAGCTGTTTTTT.

CDR3 in amino acids: CASSADRGSYNEQFF. The CDR3 DNA is TGTGCCAGCAGCGCCGACAGGGGCTCCTACAATGAGCAGTTCTTC. The chain employs TRBV13 and TRBJ2-1, with TRBD1 matching 8 bases. Germline V gene lookup returns CDR1 PRHDT and CDR2 FYEKMQ (reference sequence). The V and J ends lost 5 bases and 0 bases, in that order; junction bases with no gene match: 3. The CDR3 contains 15 residues.

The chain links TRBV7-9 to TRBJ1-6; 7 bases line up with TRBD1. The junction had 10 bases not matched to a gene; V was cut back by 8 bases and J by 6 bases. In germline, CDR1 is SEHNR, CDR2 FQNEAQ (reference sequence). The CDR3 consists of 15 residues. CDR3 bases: TGTGCCAGCCGTAGACCGGGACAGCTTAATTCACCCCTCCACTTT. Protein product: CASRRPGQLNSPLHF.

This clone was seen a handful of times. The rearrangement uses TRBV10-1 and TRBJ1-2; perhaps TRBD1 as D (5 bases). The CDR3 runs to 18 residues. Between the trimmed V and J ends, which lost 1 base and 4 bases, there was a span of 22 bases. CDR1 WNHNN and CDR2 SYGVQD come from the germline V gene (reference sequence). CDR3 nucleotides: TGCGCCAGCAGTGAGTGCACCGCGGGGCGGAGTACCTTCTATGGCTACACCTTC. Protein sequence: CASSECTAGRSTFYGYTF.

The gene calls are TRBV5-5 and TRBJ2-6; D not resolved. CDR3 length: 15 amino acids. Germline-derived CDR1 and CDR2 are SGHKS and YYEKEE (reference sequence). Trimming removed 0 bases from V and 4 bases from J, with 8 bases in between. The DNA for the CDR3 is TGTGCCAGCAGCTTGGGAGGTTCGGGGGCCAACGTCCTGACTTTC. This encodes CASSLGGSGANVLTF.

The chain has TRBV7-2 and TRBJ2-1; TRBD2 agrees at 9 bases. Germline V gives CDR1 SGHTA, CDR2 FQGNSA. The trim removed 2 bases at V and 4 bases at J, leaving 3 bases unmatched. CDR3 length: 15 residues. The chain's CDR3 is CASSLSSGNYNEQFF. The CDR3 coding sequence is TGTGCCAGCAGCTTATCTAGCGGGAATTACAATGAGCAGTTCTTC.

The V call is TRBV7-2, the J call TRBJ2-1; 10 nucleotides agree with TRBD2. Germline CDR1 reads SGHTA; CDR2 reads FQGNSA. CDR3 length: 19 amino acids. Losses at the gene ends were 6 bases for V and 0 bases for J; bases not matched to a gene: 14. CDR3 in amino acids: CASRQAGTSVPSSYNEQFF. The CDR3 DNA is TGTGCCAGCAGGCAAGCCGGGACTAGCGTACCGAGCTCCTACAATGAGCAGTTCTTC.

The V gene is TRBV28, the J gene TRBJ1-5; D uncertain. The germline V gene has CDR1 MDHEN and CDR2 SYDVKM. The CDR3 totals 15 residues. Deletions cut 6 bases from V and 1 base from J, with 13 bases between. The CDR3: CASRLPGRSNQPQHF. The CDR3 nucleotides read TGTGCCAGCAGATTACCCGGGAGGAGCAATCAGCCCCAGCATTTT.

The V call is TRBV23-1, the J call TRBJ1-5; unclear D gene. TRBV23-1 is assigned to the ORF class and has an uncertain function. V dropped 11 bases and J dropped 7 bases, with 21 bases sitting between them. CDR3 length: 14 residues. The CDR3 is CAAEMEGLWQPQHF. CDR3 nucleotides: TGCGCCGCAGAGATGGAAGGACTATGGCAGCCCCAGCATTTT.

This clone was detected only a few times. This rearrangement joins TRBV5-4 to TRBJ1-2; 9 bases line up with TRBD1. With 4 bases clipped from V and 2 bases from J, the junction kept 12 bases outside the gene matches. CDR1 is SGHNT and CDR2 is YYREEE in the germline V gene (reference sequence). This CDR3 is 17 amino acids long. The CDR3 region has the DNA TGTGCCAGCAGCACCCCGGGACAGGGAACAAGGAACTATGGCTACACCTTC. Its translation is CASSTPGQGTRNYGYTF.

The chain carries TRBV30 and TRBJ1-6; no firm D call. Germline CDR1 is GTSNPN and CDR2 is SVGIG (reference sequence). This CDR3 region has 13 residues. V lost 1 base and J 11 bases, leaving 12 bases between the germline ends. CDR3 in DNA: TGTGCCTGGAGTGACCGGGTCGAAACACCCCTCCACTTT. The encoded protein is CAWSDRVETPLHF. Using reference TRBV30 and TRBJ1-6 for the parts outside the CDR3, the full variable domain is SQTIHQWPATLVQPVGSPLSLECTVEGTSNPNLYWYRQAAGRGLQLLFYSVGIGQISSEVPQNLSASRPQDRQFILSSKKLLLSDSGFYLCAWSDRVETPLHFGNGTRLTVT.

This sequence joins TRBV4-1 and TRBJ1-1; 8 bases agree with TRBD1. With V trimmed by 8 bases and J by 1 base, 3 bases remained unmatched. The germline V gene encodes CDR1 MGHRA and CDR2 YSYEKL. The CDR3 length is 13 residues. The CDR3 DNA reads TGCGCCAGCGACAGGGGATCGAACACTGAAGCTTTCTTT. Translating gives CASDRGSNTEAFF.

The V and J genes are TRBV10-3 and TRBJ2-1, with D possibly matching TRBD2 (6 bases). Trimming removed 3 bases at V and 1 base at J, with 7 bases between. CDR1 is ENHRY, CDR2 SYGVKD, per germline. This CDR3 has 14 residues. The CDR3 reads CAISDGGSYNEQFF. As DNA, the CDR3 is TGTGCCATCAGTGACGGGGGATCCTACAATGAGCAGTTCTTC.

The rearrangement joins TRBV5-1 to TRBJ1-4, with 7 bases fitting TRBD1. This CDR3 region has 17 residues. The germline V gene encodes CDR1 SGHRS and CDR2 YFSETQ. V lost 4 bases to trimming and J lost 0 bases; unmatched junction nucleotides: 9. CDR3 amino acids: CASSRQGLDATNEKLFF. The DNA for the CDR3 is TGCGCCAGCAGCCGACAGGGCCTGGACGCAACTAATGAAAAACTGTTTTTT.

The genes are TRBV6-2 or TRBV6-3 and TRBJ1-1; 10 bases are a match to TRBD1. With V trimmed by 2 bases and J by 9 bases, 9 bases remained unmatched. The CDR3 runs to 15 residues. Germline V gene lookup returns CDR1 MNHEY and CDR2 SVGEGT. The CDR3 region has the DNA TGTGCCAGCAGTTACGGAGGGACAGGGGTTCTTCAAGCTTTCTTT. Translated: CASSYGGTGVLQAFF.

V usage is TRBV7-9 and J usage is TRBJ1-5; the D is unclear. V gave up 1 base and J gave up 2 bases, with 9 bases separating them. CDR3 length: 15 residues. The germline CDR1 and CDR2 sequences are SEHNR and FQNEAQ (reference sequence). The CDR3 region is CASSLEGGGNQPQHF. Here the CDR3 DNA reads TGTGCCAGCAGCTTAGAGGGAGGTGGCAATCAGCCCCAGCATTTT.

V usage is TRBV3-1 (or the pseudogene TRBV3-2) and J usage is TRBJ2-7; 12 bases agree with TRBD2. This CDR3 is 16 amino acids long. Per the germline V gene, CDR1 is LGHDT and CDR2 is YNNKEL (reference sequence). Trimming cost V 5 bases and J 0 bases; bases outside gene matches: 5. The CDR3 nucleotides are TGTGCCAGCAGCACAACTAGCGGGAGGTTCTCCTACGAGCAGTACTTC. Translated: CASSTTSGRFSYEQYF.

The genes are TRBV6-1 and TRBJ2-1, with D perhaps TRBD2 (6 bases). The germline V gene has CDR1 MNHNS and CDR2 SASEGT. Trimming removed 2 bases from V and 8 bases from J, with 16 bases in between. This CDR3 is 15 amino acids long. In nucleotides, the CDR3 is TGTGCCAGCAGTGAACCTCTGTCTAGCGCCGATGAGCAGTTCTTC. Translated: CASSEPLSSADEQFF.

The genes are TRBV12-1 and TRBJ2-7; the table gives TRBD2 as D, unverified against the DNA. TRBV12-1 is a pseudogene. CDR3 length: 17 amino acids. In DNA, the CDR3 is TGTGCCAGCAGCTTTGGAGTAGTGAGGGGACTCACCTACGAGCAGTACTTC. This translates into CASSFGVVRGLTYEQYF.

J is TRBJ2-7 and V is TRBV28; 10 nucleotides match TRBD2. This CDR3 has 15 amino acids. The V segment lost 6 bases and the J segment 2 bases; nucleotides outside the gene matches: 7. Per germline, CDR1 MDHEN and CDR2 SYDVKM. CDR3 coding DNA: TGTGCCAGCAGGACCGGACTAGCGGTTGCCTACGAGCAGTACTTC. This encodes CASRTGLAVAYEQYF.

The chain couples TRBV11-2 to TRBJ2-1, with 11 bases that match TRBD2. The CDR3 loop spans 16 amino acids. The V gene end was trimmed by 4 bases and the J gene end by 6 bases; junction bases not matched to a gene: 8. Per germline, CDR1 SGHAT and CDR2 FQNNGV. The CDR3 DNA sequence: TGTGCCAGCAGCTCCCTAGCGGGAGGTCCCACCAATGAGCAGTTCTTC. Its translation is CASSSLAGGPTNEQFF.

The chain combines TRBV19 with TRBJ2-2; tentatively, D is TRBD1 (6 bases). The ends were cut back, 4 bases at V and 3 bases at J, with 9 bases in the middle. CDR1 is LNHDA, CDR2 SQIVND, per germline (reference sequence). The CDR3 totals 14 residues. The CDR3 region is CASSRAGDTGELFF. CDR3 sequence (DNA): TGTGCCAGTAGTAGGGCAGGGGACACCGGGGAGCTGTTTTTT.

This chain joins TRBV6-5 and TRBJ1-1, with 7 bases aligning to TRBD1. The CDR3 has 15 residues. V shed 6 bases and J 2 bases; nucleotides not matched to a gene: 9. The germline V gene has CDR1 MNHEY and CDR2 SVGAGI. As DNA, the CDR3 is TGTGCCAGCAGCGATATGGGACAGCCAAACACTGAAGCTTTCTTT. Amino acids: CASSDMGQPNTEAFF.

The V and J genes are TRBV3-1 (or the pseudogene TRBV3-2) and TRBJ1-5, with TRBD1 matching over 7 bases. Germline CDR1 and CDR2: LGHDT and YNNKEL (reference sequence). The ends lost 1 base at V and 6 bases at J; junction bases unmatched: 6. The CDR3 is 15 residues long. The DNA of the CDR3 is TGTGCCAGCAGCCAAGGACAGGGTTCTAGTCAGCCCCAGCATTTT. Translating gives CASSQGQGSSQPQHF.

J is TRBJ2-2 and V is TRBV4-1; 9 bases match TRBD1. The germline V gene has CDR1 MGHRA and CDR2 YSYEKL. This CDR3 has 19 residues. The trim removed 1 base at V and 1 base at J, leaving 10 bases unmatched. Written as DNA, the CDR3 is TGCGCCAGCAGCCAAGTCCCGAAACTGGGACAGGGGAACACCGGGGAGCTGTTTTTT. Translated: CASSQVPKLGQGNTGELFF.

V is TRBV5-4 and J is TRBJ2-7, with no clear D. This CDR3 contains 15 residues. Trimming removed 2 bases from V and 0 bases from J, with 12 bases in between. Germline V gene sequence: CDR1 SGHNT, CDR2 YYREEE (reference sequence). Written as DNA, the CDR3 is TGTGCCAGCAGCTTTACCTCCTCGGGCTCCTACGAGCAGTACTTC. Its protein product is CASSFTSSGSYEQYF.

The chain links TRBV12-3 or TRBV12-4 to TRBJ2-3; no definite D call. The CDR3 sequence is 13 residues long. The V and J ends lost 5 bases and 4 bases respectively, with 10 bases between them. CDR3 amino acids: CASSPRGPDTQYF. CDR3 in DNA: TGTGCCAGCAGTCCCCGTGGGCCAGATACGCAGTATTTT.

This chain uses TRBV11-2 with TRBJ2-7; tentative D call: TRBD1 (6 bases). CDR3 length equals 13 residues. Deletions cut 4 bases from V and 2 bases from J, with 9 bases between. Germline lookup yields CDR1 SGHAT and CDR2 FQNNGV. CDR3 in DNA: TGTGCCAGCAGCTACAGGGTTCCCTACGAGCAGTACTTC. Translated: CASSYRVPYEQYF.

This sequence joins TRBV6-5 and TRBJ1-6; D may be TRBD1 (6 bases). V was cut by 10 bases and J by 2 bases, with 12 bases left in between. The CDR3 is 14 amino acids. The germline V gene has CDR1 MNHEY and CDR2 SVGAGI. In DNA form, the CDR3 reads TGTGCCACCGCAAGGACAGCCTATAATTCACCCCTCCACTTT. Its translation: CATARTAYNSPLHF.